This T cell receptor beta chain was captured in a study of vaccination and CD4 T cells after COVID-19 (dated by TCRdb to the early 2020s). Regarding the study in general: The convalescent cohort comprised six males and four females, including two Hispanic individuals, seven Caucasians, two Asians and one multiracial person. Two doses of either the Pfizer-BioNTech BNT162b2 vaccine (n=8) or the Moderna mRNA-1273 vaccine (n=2) were administered to participants. Post-COVID blood samples from convalescent patients were collected a median of roughly 100 days after diagnosis, with a range of 35 to 161 days. Post-vaccine blood samples were obtained a median of roughly 75 days after the second vaccine dose, with a range of roughly 14 to 241 days. Culture stimuli were overlapping spike peptide pools from SARS-CoV-2 and from the common cold coronaviruses HCoV-NL63, HCoV-OC43 and HCoV-229E. Control cultures used a CEFX viral epitope pool as positive control, an HIV-1 Nef peptide pool as negative control, or no peptide. In around 10 COVID-19 convalescent patients and 4 infection-naive healthy vaccine recipients, researchers compared the spike-specific CD4+ TCR repertoire from before mRNA vaccination with the repertoire from after. In an earlier paper using these donors, memory CD4+ T cell crossreactivity between SARS-CoV-2 and common cold coronavirus spike proteins was assessed at the TCR clonotype level. General study outcomes and caveats: Among the post-vaccine SARS-CoV-2-reactive clones in convalescent patients, a median around 86% showed up only after vaccination, which suggests vaccine-specific priming. In convalescent patients, nearly all vaccine-specific clones (304 of 307) were found to be mono-reactive for SARS-CoV-2 spike rather than cross-reactive with common cold coronaviruses. Although the median number of SARS-CoV-2-reactive clonotypes went up from roughly 19 after infection to about 38 after vaccination, the increase was not significant. Only a relatively small number of convalescent patients were included in the study, and early timepoints following natural infection were not analyzed.

The CDR3 measures 14 amino acids from cysteine to phenylalanine. Only the CDR3 DNA stays, 42 bases, in frame from base 1. The junction shows trimming of 5 bases on V and 5 bases on J, and the gene matches do not reach 3 bases of it. CDR1 and CDR2, looked up from the germline V gene, are KGHDR and SFDVKD. Library generation was performed with PCR. TCR sequencing of DNA from cultured CD4+ T cells used the Oncomine TCR Beta short-read assay at the Johns Hopkins FTIC core. The QIAamp micro DNA kit was used to extract genomic DNA from the cultured CD4+ T cells. Oncomine TCR Beta libraries from cultured CD4+ T cells were pooled using unique dual indexes and sequenced on an Illumina iSeq 100. The paper's data handling went like this. Non-productive sequences were removed, and CDR3s that did not start with C, did not end with F or W, or were shorter than 7 amino acids were discarded. Antigen-specific clonotypes were identified using the MANAFEST web application through comparison of peptide-stimulated wells with reference and other culture wells. For a clone to be called positive, the clone needed an FDR below 0.05, an odds ratio above 5, and a productive frequency above 0.1% in at least two of three replicate wells. Cross-reactive clonotypes were defined as significantly expanded in both SARS-CoV-2 spike wells and at least one common cold coronavirus spike condition. Similarity between CDR3 sequences was evaluated in R version 3.6.1 using Levenshtein distances (stringdist) and unrooted phylogenetic trees (ape). The public reads were quality trimmed at Q25 with fastp and then assembled into clones with MiXCR by TCRdb, keeping productive beta chains. Identical CDR3 proteins give one entry, which carries the most common genes and DNA. In this record, the V and J calls reflect TCRdb's handling and not the investigators' own analysis. Counted in this sample were some 7,600 distinct CDR3 sequences; around 45% of them appeared once. About 15% of the sample is in the top ten clones.

The sample's treatment or condition label, in plain terms: roughly nine-day PBMC culture with coronavirus spike peptide pools or control peptides (ViraFEST assay). CD4+ T cells from unexposed donors were collected before the COVID-19 pandemic (2011-2018). The ViraFEST assay was used in the study, in which antigen-specific T cells were expanded with peptide pools and expanded clonotypes were subsequently identified by TCR sequencing. PBMCs were cultured at a few million per well in IMDM supplemented with roughly 5.2% human AB serum and 9.5 to 10 IU/ml IL-2, with approximately 9.5 ug/ml peptide pools added. On days 3 and 7, half of the culture medium was replaced with fresh IL-2-containing medium. CD4+ T cells were isolated after around ten days of culture through negative selection using the EasySep CD4+ T cell isolation kit. As cell numbers permitted, CD4+ T cells from unexposed donors were tested for reactivity to SARS-CoV-2 S and N and to four common cold coronavirus spike pools. PBMCs were separated from whole blood using Ficoll-Paque Plus gradient centrifugation and then either used fresh or cryopreserved at -140C. In general, triplicate wells were set up for every culture condition. The leukapheresis product used for the unexposed donors was purchased from a commercial source.

This clonotype turned up a few times. Its antigen is currently not known. There are no base qualities to consult, and no much larger clone falls within one base. Source material: CD4+ T cells from blood, cultured in vitro. The chain is encoded by TRBV24-1 joined to TRBJ2-3; TRBD1 lines up with 10 middle nucleotides. The receptor's source is a human donor in good health. The CDR3 protein: CATSGTGGIDTQYF. The DNA sequence is TGTGCCACCAGTGGGACAGGGGGTATAGATACGCAGTATTTT.